This T cell receptor (beta chain) was captured by sequencing in a study of T cell changes during pregnancy in multiple sclerosis. Sequencing was performed with immunoSEQ multiplex PCR; in TCRdb, only in-frame clones are kept and a portion is missing. The table lists 56,000 or so clones, approximately 92% of them singletons. V shed 4 bases and J shed 0 bases, with 7 bases lying between them. The V gene's germline CDR1 is LNHNV and CDR2 YYDKDF (reference sequence). The CDR3 runs to 14 residues. This clone has only one observation. The chain carries TRBV15 and TRBJ1-3; unclear D gene. The TCR comes from a female donor with multiple sclerosis, enrolled in a pregnancy study. This material consisted of CD4+ T cells from peripheral blood mononuclear cells, taken in the third trimester of pregnancy. CDR3 sequence: CATSIDLSGNTIYF. The DNA of the CDR3 is TGTGCCACCAGCATAGATCTCTCTGGAAACACCATATATTTT.